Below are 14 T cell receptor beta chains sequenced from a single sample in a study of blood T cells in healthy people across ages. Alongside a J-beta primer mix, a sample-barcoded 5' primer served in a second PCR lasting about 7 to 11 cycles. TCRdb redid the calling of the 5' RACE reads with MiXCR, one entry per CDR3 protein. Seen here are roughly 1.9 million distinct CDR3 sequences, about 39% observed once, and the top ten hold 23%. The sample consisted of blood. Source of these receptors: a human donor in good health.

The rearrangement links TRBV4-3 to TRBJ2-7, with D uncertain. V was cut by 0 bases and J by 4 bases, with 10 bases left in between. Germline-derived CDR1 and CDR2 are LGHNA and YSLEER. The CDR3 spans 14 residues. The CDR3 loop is CASSQDLRPYEQYF. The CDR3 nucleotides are TGCGCCAGCAGCCAAGATCTGCGGCCGTACGAGCAGTACTTC.

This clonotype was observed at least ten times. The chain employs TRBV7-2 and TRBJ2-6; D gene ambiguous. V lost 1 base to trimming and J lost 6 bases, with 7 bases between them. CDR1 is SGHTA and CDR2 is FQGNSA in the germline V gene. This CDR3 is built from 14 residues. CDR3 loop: CASSLVGSANVLTF. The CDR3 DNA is TGTGCCAGCAGCTTAGTCGGTTCGGCCAACGTCCTGACTTTC.

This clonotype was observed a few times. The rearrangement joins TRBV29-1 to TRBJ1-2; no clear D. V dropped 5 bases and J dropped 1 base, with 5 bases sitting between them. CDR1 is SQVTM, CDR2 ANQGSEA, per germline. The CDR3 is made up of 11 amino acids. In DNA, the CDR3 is TGCAGCGTTTGGGTTAACTATGGCTACACCTTC. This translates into CSVWVNYGYTF.

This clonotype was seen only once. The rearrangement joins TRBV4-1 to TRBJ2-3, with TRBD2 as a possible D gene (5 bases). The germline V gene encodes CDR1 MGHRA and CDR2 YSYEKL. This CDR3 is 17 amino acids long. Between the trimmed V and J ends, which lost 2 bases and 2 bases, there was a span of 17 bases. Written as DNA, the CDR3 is TGCGCCAGCAGCCAATCTGGGAGTGGTTTTTCCACAGATACGCAGTATTTT. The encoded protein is CASSQSGSGFSTDTQYF.

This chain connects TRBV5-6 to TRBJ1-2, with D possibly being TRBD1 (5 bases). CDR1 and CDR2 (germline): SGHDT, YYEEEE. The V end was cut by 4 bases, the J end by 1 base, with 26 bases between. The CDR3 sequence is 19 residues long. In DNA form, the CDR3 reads TGTGCCAGCAGCCGGCTGGGGCAACCCTTGACGCCCAATAACTATGGCTACACCTTC. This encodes CASSRLGQPLTPNNYGYTF.

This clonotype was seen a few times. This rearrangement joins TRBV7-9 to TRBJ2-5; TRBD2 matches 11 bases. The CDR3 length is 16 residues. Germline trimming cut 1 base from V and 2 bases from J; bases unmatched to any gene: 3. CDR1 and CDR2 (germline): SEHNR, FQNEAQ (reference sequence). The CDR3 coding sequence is TGTGCCAGCAGCTTAGGTCGGACTAGCGGGCAAGAGACCCAGTACTTC. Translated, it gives CASSLGRTSGQETQYF. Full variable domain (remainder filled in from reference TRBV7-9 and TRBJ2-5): DTGVSQNPRHKITKRGQNVTFRCDPISEHNRLYWYRQTLGQGPEFLTYFQNEAQLEKSRLLSDRFSAERPKGSFSTLEIQRTEQGDSAMYLCASSLGRTSGQETQYFGPGTRLLVL.

For the CDR3, the DNA is TGTGCCAGCAGCTCCCCTGCAGCGGGGGATAGCACAGATACGCAGTATTTT. Amino acids: CASSSPAAGDSTDTQYF. The V call is TRBV7-2, the J call TRBJ2-3; 8 bases match TRBD2. Germline V gene sequence: CDR1 SGHTA, CDR2 FQGNSA. The CDR3 extends over 17 amino acids. V was clipped by 4 bases and J by 0 bases; unmatched bases: 9.

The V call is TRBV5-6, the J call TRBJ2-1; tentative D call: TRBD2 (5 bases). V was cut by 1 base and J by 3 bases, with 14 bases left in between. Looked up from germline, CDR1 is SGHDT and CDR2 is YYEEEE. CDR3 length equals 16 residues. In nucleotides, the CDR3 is TGTGCCAGCAGCTTGAACCTAGCAGCCAGCTACAATGAGCAGTTCTTC. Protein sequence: CASSLNLAASYNEQFF.

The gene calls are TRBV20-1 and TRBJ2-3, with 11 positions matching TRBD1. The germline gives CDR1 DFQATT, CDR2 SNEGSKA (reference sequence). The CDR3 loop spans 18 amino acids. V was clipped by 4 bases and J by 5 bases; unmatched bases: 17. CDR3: CSAKLLRDRGGTGDTQYF. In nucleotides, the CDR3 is TGCAGTGCTAAACTCCTCCGGGACAGGGGGGGGACCGGAGATACGCAGTATTTT.

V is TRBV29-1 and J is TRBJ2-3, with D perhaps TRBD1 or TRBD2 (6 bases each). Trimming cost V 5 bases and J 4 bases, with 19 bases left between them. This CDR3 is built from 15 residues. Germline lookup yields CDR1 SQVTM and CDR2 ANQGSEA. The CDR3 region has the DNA TGCAGCGTTAGGGGGGTTCGGGCAAGCGCAGATACGCAGTATTTT. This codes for CSVRGVRASADTQYF.

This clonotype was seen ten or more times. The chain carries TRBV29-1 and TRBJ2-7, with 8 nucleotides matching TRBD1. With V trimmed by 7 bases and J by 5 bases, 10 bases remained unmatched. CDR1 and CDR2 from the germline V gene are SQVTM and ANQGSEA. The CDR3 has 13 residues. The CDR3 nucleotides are TGCAGCGCCGGACAGGGAGAAGTCCACGAGCAGTACTTC. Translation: CSAGQGEVHEQYF.

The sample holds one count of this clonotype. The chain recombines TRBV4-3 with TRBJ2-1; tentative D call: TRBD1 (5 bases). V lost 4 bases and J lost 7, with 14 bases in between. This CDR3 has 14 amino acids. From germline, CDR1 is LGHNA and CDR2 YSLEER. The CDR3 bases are TGCGCCAGCAGCCCCCTCCCGACAGCAAATGAGCAGTTCTTC. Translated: CASSPLPTANEQFF.

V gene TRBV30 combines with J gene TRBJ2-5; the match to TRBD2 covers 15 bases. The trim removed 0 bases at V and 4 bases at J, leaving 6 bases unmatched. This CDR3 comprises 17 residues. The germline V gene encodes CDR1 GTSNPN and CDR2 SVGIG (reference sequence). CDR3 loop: CAWSVGLAGGFGETQYF. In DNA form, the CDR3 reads TGTGCCTGGAGTGTGGGACTAGCGGGGGGCTTCGGAGAGACCCAGTACTTC. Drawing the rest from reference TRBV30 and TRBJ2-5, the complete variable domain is SQTIHQWPATLVQPVGSPLSLECTVEGTSNPNLYWYRQAAGRGLQLLFYSVGIGQISSEVPQNLSASRPQDRQFILSSKKLLLSDSGFYLCAWSVGLAGGFGETQYFGPGTRLLVL.

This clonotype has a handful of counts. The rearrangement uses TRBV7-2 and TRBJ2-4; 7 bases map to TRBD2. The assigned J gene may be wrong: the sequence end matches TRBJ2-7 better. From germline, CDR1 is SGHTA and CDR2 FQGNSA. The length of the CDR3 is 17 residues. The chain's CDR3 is CASSLDGGRDQSYEQYF. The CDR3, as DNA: TGTGCCAGCAGCTTAGACGGTGGGAGGGATCAGTCCTACGAGCAGTACTTC.